This T cell receptor beta chain was profiled in a study of blood T cells in healthy people across ages. Findings and caveats of the study: Among T cells, TCR beta diversity per million cells dropped roughly linearly as age rose. Percentage of naive T cells showed a strong correlation with TCR beta diversity.

V gave up 7 bases and J gave up 12 bases; unmatched junction bases: 16. The CDR3 sequence is 14 residues long. Germline CDR1 SEHNR, CDR2 FQNEAQ (reference sequence). Remarks on this clonotype: Its antigen is undetermined.

PCR was performed a second time for about 7 to 11 cycles using a sample-barcoded 5' primer and a J-beta primer mix. TCRdb ran MiXCR on the 5' RACE reads and lists one entry per CDR3 protein. The sample includes about 780,000 distinct CDR3 sequences, roughly 26% of them seen just once. These data are also associated with another study on T cells of mothers and their children. That work states: Study donors consisted of a few healthy Caucasian mothers and their six children. The yield was over 9 million TCR beta CDR3 reads from each mother and approximately 2.8 million from each child.

The V and J genes are TRBV7-9 and TRBJ2-3; 7 bases match TRBD1. Input material: blood. The source is a boy between 10 and 17 years old in good health. CDR3: CASNEPLGQPLQYF. The DNA of the CDR3 is TGTGCCAGCAACGAACCCTTGGGACAGCCGCTTCAGTATTTT. The full variable domain, its missing parts supplied by reference TRBV7-9 and TRBJ2-3, is DTGVSQNPRHKITKRGQNVTFRCDPISEHNRLYWYRQTLGQGPEFLTYFQNEAQLEKSRLLSDRFSAERPKGSFSTLEIQRTEQGDSAMYLCASNEPLGQPLQYFGPGTRLTVL.